This T cell receptor (beta chain) comes out of a study of vaccination effects on CD4 cells after COVID-19. Whole-study results and caveats: There was marked clonal contraction among infection- and vaccine-induced clones late after vaccination. The study dataset contains few convalescent patients and includes no early post-infection timepoints.

As to this clone: Antigen unknown.

The repertoire was sequenced with immunoSEQ multiplex PCR; TCRdb's copy has only in-frame clones and lacks some. The table shows 22,000 or so clones, with less than 85% occurring only once. Using viral peptide pools, the ViraFEST assay grew out antigen-specific CD4+ T cells prior to sequencing. After less than 11 days in culture, the CD4+ T cells were isolated. Participants were given two doses of BNT162b2 or mRNA-1273 vaccine. The researchers cultured fewer than 2.5 million PBMC per well with 8 to 10 IU/ml IL-2 and 8.5 to 10 ug/ml peptides. Days 3 and 7 were when half the medium was replaced with IL-2 medium. V lost 0 bases to trimming and J lost 2 bases; unmatched junction nucleotides: 6. From germline, CDR1 is MNHEY and CDR2 SMNVEV (reference sequence). The CDR3 totals 16 residues.

This chain connects TRBV27 to TRBJ2-7; 8 bases agree with TRBD2. This specimen consisted of CD4+ T cells from PBMCs cultured with HCoV-229E spike peptides, obtained after COVID-19 vaccination. The clonotype comes from a human donor who received a COVID-19 vaccine. The CDR3 nucleotides read TGTGCCAGCAGTTTATCGTTTAGCGGGGAAACCTACGAGCAGTACTTC. Its translation is CASSLSFSGETYEQYF.